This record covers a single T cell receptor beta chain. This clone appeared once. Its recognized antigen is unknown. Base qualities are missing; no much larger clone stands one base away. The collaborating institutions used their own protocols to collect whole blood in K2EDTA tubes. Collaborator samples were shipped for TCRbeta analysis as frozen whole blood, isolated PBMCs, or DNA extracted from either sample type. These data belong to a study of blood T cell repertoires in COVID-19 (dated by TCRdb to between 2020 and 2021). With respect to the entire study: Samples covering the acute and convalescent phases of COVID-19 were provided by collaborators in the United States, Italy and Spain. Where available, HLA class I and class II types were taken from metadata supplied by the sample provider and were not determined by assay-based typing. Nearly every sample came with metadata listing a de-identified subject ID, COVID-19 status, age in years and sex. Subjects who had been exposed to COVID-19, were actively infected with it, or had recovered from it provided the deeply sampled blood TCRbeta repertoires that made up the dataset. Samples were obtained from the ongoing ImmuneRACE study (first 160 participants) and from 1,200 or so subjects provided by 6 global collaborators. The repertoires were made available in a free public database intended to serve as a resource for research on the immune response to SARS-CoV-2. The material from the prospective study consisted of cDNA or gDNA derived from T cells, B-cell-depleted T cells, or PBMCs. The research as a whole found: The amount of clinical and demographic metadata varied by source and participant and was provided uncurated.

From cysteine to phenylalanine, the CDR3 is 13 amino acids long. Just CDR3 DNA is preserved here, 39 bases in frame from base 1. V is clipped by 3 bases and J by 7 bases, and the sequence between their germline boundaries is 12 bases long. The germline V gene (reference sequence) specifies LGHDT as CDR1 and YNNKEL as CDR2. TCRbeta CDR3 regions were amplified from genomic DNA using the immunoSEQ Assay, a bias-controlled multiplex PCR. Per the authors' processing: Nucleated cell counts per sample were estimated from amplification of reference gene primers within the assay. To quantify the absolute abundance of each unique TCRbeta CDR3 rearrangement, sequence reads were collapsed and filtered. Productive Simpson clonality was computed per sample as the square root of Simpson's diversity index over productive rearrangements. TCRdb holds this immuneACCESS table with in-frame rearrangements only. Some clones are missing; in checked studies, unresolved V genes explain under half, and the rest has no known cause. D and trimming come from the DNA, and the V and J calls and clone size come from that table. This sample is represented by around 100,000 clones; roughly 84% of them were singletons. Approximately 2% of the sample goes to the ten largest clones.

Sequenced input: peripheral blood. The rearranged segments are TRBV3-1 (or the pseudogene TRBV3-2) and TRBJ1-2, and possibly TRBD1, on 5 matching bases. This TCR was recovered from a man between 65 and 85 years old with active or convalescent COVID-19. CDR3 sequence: CASSHRDLGGYTF. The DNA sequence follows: TGTGCCAGCAGCCACCGGGACTTGGGTGGCTACACCTTC.